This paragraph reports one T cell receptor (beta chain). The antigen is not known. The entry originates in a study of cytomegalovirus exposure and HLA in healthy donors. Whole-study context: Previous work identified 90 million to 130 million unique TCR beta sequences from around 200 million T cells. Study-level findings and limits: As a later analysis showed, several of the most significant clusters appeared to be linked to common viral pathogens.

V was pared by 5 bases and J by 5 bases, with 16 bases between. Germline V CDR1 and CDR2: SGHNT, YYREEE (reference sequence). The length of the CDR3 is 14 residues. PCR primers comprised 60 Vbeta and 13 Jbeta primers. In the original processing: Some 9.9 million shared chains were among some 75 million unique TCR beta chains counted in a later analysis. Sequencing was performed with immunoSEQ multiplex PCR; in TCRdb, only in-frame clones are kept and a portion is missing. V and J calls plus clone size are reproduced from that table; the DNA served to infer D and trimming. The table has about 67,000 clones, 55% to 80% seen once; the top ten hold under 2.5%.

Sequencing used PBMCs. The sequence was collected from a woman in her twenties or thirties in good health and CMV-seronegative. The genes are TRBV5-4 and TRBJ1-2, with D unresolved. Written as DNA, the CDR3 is TGTGCCAGCAGTTCAGAAGGGAGAGGGTATGGCTACACCTTC. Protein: CASSSEGRGYGYTF.